Listed below are T cell receptor beta chains from one sample, sequenced in a study of blood T cell repertoires in COVID-19. Clones were read by immunoSEQ multiplex PCR, and TCRdb kept only the in-frame ones, dropping some. The sample lists tens of thousands of clones, roughly nine tenths occurring once. Source material: peripheral blood. The receptors were gathered from a man in his 60s with acute or convalescent COVID-19. Each CDR3 is given with its conserved first and last residue. The D gene is left open where the match is weak. Clone size, where shown, is once, few, many, or a class for clones that have expanded.

v_call,j_call,clone_size,d_call,cdr3_aa,cdr3_nt
TRBV9,TRBJ1-2,NA,NA,CASSATGHLIYGYTF,TGTGCCAGCAGCGCTACGGGACACCTCATCTATGGCTACACCTTC
TRBV7-6,TRBJ1-3,NA,NA,CASSQGSGYIGNTIYF,TGTGCCAGCAGCCAAGGATCGGGATATATTGGAAACACCATATATTTT
TRBV2,TRBJ1-4,NA,NA,CASRRDTEKLFF,TGTGCCAGCAGGAGGGACACCGAAAAACTGTTTTTT
TRBV24-1,TRBJ2-5,NA,NA,CATSDYENQETQYF,TGTGCCACCAGTGATTATGAGAACCAAGAGACCCAGTACTTC
TRBV5-1,TRBJ2-7,NA,TRBD1,CASTPRRWDRRYEQYF,TGCGCCAGCACCCCTCGAAGGTGGGACAGGCGCTACGAGCAGTACTTC
TRBV6-1,TRBJ2-7,NA,NA,CASSEFRQAMYYEQYF,TGTGCCAGCAGTGAGTTTCGACAGGCGATGTACTACGAGCAGTACTTC
TRBV30,TRBJ2-7,NA,NA,CAWSGGQLYEQYF,TGTGCCTGGAGTGGCGGGCAGCTATACGAGCAGTACTTC
TRBV7-9,TRBJ2-7,NA,NA,CASSEIADYEQYF,TGTGCCAGCAGCGAGATAGCGGACTACGAGCAGTACTTC
TRBV4-2,TRBJ1-4,NA,TRBD1,CASSSRQGANMNHEKLFF,TGTGCCAGCAGCTCCCGACAGGGCGCGAATATGAACCATGAAAAACTGTTTTTT
TRBV19,TRBJ1-5,NA,TRBD1,CASSGQVNQPQHF,TGTGCCAGCAGCGGACAGGTGAATCAGCCCCAGCATTTT
TRBV18,TRBJ1-1,NA,NA,CASSPTHGDTEAFF,TGTGCCAGCTCGCCAACTCATGGTGACACTGAAGCTTTCTTT
TRBV5-1,TRBJ2-3,NA,NA,CASSLEGITDTQYF,TGCGCCAGCAGCTTGGAGGGGATTACAGATACGCAGTATTTT
TRBV19,TRBJ1-4,NA,TRBD1,CASSPQTGGNEKLFF,TGTGCCAGTAGTCCCCAGACAGGGGGCAATGAAAAACTGTTTTTT
TRBV24-1,TRBJ2-1,NA,NA,CATSDLSIPGNNEQFF,TGTGCCACCAGTGATTTATCCATCCCCGGGAACAATGAGCAGTTCTTC
TRBV25-1,TRBJ1-4,NA,TRBD1,CASSVWTGEREKLFF,TGTGCCAGCAGTGTTTGGACAGGGGAACGGGAAAAACTGTTTTTT
TRBV5-1,TRBJ1-1,once,TRBD1,CASSSTDVTGATEAFF,TGCGCCAGCAGCTCGACCGACGTAACAGGGGCTACTGAAGCTTTCTTT
TRBV10-3,TRBJ2-7,NA,NA,CAISAPGVPYEQYF,TGTGCCATCAGTGCGCCAGGGGTCCCCTACGAGCAGTACTTC
TRBV5-4,TRBJ1-6,NA,NA,CASGTSPLHF,TGTGCCAGCGGCACCTCACCCCTCCACTTT
TRBV5-1,TRBJ1-1,NA,TRBD1,CASSLEGQGSPEAFF,TGCGCCAGCAGCTTGGAAGGACAGGGGAGCCCTGAAGCTTTCTTT
TRBV7-2,TRBJ1-5,NA,TRBD1,CASSLTRQGPTQHF,TGTGCCAGCAGTTTAACCAGACAGGGCCCAACCCAGCATTTT
TRBV7-9,TRBJ1-4,NA,NA,CASSLLGLTATNEKLFF,TGTGCCAGCAGCTTATTGGGCCTTACTGCAACTAATGAAAAACTGTTTTTT
TRBV6-5,TRBJ1-5,NA,TRBD1,CASSGQGTNQPQHF,TGTGCCAGCAGCGGACAGGGAACCAATCAGCCCCAGCATTTT
TRBV27,TRBJ2-4,NA,NA,CASSPLREGGIQYF,TGTGCCAGCAGTCCCCTCCGCGAGGGCGGCATTCAGTACTTC
TRBV7-3,TRBJ2-2,NA,NA,CASSLRGTTGELFF,TGTGCCAGCAGCTTAAGGGGGACAACCGGGGAGCTGTTTTTT
TRBV19,TRBJ1-4,NA,TRBD1,CASSMDRVGNEKLFF,TGTGCCAGTAGTATGGACAGGGTCGGGAATGAAAAACTGTTTTTT
TRBV29-1,TRBJ1-4,once,TRBD1,CGQGVGEKLFF,TGCGGACAGGGGGTTGGGGAAAAACTGTTTTTT
TRBV3-1/TRBV3-2,TRBJ1-1,NA,TRBD1,CASSDRGQGNTEAFF,TGTGCCAGCAGTGACAGGGGACAAGGGAACACTGAAGCTTTCTTT
TRBV18,TRBJ2-7,NA,TRBD1,CASSPLYGQGDSEQYF,TGTGCCAGCTCACCCTTATACGGACAGGGGGACAGTGAGCAGTACTTC
TRBV7-2,TRBJ2-3,NA,TRBD2,CASSTSGGAGTDTQYF,TGTGCCAGCAGTACTAGCGGGGGTGCCGGCACAGATACGCAGTATTTT
TRBV11-3,TRBJ1-1,NA,NA,CASSPGGLNTEAFF,TGTGCCAGCAGCCCCGGGGGACTGAACACTGAAGCTTTCTTT
TRBV7-3,TRBJ2-5,NA,NA,CASARGAQETQYF,TGTGCCAGCGCCCGGGGGGCTCAAGAGACCCAGTACTTC
TRBV29-1,TRBJ1-1,NA,NA,CSVHGQSTEAFF,TGCAGCGTCCACGGACAATCCACTGAAGCTTTCTTT
TRBV27,TRBJ1-5,NA,NA,CASRTASNQPQHF,TGTGCCAGCAGGACAGCAAGCAATCAGCCCCAGCATTTT
TRBV29-1,TRBJ1-2,NA,NA,CSVEESPGYGYTF,TGCAGCGTTGAAGAATCTCCGGGGTATGGCTACACCTTC
TRBV27,TRBJ2-7,NA,NA,CASRLSYEQYF,TGTGCCAGCCGACTTTCCTACGAGCAGTACTTC
TRBV18,TRBJ2-1,NA,NA,CASSPRTTNGEQFF,TGTGCCAGCTCACCCCGGACTACCAATGGTGAGCAGTTCTTC
TRBV5-1,TRBJ1-5,NA,NA,CASSLRVVEGSNQPQHF,TGCGCCAGCAGCTTGAGGGTCGTCGAGGGTAGCAATCAGCCCCAGCATTTT
TRBV6-5,TRBJ2-3,NA,TRBD2,CASSYSRAGVADTQYF,TGTGCCAGCAGTTACTCGAGGGCGGGGGTAGCAGATACGCAGTATTTT
TRBV2,TRBJ1-5,NA,NA,CASRAERGSNQPQHF,TGTGCCAGCAGAGCCGAAAGGGGTAGCAATCAGCCCCAGCATTTT
TRBV30,TRBJ2-7,NA,TRBD1,CAWSPGGAGSYEQYF,TGTGCCTGGAGTCCAGGGGGCGCAGGGTCCTACGAGCAGTACTTC
TRBV5-8,TRBJ2-1,NA,TRBD1,CASSKRGREQFF,TGTGCCAGCAGCAAAAGGGGGCGAGAGCAGTTCTTC
TRBV19,TRBJ1-6,NA,NA,CASSIYRTSDPSPLHF,TGTGCCAGTAGTATTTACAGGACGAGTGACCCTTCACCCCTCCACTTT
TRBV10-3,TRBJ1-6,NA,TRBD1,CAISQGAGNSPLHF,TGTGCCATCTCTCAGGGGGCGGGTAATTCACCCCTCCACTTT
TRBV6-5,TRBJ1-6,NA,TRBD1,CASSYSQGSSAPLHF,TGTGCCAGCAGTTACTCACAGGGGAGTTCGGCACCCCTCCACTTT